A single sample is the source of the 5 T cell receptor beta chains below, sequenced in a study of blood T cell repertoires in COVID-19. Sequenced by immunoSEQ multiplex PCR; TCRdb stores in-frame clones only, minus some. This sample yields about 170,000 clones, of which more than 85% are seen a single time; 2.5% belongs to the top ten. Sequencing input: peripheral blood. Receptors were obtained from a woman of 80 years or more with COVID-19, enrolled during active disease.

The V gene is TRBV28, the J gene TRBJ1-2; unclear D gene. Germline V gives CDR1 MDHEN, CDR2 SYDVKM. The CDR3 extends over 14 amino acids. Trimming removed 4 bases from V and 8 bases from J, with 17 bases in between. This CDR3 reads CASSSELTKEGYTF. In DNA form, the CDR3 reads TGTGCCAGCAGTTCTGAGCTTACCAAGGAGGGCTACACCTTC.

This sequence joins TRBV5-1 and TRBJ2-3; 8 bases are a match to TRBD2. The V gene end was trimmed by 4 bases and the J gene end by 2 bases; junction bases not matched to a gene: 9. The germline CDR1 and CDR2 sequences are SGHRS and YFSETQ. The CDR3 runs to 16 residues. CDR3 loop: CASSPGTGGNTDTQYF. In DNA, the CDR3 is TGCGCCAGCAGCCCCGGTACGGGAGGGAACACAGATACGCAGTATTTT. Supplemented by reference TRBV5-1 and TRBJ2-3, the full variable domain reads KAGVTQTPRYLIKTRGQQVTLSCSPISGHRSVSWYQQTPGQGLQFLFEYFSETQRNKGNFPGRFSGRQFSNSRSEMNVSTLELGDSALYLCASSPGTGGNTDTQYFGPGTRLTVL.

CDR3 region: CASSQAQGNTEAFF. The CDR3 DNA reads as TGTGCCAGCAGCCAAGCACAGGGGAACACTGAAGCTTTCTTT. The chain carries TRBV3-1 (or the pseudogene TRBV3-2) and TRBJ1-1; possibly TRBD1 for D (6 bases). V gave up 1 base and J gave up 1 base, with 7 bases separating them. CDR3 length: 14 amino acids. In germline, CDR1 is LGHDT, CDR2 YNNKEL (reference sequence).

The chain employs TRBV11-3 and TRBJ2-2; 9 positions agree with TRBD2. The CDR3 consists of 16 residues. In germline, CDR1 is SGHNT, CDR2 YENEEA. V was clipped by 5 bases and J by 4 bases; unmatched bases: 8. CDR3 DNA: TGTGCCAGCAGCGATAGACTAGCGGAAACCACCGGGGAGCTGTTTTTT. As protein: CASSDRLAETTGELFF.

The chain links TRBV18 to TRBJ1-6; D is perhaps TRBD1 (6 bases). The CDR3 is made up of 16 amino acids. Germline V gene data show CDR1 as KGHSH and CDR2 as LQKENI. V lost 1 base and J lost 5, with 12 bases in between. Here the CDR3 reads CASSPQTGTNNSPLHF. CDR3 nucleotides: TGTGCCAGCTCACCACAGACAGGAACGAATAATTCACCCCTCCACTTT.